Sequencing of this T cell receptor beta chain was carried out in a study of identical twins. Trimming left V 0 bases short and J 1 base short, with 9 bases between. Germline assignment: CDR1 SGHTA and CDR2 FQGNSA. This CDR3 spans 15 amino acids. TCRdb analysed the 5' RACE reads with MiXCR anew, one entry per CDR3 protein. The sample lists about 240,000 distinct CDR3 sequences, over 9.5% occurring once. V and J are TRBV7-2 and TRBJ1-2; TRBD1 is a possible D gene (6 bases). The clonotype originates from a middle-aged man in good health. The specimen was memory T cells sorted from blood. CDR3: CASSLAGHLNYGYTF. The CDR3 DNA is TGTGCCAGCAGCTTAGCGGGACACCTTAACTATGGCTACACCTTC.